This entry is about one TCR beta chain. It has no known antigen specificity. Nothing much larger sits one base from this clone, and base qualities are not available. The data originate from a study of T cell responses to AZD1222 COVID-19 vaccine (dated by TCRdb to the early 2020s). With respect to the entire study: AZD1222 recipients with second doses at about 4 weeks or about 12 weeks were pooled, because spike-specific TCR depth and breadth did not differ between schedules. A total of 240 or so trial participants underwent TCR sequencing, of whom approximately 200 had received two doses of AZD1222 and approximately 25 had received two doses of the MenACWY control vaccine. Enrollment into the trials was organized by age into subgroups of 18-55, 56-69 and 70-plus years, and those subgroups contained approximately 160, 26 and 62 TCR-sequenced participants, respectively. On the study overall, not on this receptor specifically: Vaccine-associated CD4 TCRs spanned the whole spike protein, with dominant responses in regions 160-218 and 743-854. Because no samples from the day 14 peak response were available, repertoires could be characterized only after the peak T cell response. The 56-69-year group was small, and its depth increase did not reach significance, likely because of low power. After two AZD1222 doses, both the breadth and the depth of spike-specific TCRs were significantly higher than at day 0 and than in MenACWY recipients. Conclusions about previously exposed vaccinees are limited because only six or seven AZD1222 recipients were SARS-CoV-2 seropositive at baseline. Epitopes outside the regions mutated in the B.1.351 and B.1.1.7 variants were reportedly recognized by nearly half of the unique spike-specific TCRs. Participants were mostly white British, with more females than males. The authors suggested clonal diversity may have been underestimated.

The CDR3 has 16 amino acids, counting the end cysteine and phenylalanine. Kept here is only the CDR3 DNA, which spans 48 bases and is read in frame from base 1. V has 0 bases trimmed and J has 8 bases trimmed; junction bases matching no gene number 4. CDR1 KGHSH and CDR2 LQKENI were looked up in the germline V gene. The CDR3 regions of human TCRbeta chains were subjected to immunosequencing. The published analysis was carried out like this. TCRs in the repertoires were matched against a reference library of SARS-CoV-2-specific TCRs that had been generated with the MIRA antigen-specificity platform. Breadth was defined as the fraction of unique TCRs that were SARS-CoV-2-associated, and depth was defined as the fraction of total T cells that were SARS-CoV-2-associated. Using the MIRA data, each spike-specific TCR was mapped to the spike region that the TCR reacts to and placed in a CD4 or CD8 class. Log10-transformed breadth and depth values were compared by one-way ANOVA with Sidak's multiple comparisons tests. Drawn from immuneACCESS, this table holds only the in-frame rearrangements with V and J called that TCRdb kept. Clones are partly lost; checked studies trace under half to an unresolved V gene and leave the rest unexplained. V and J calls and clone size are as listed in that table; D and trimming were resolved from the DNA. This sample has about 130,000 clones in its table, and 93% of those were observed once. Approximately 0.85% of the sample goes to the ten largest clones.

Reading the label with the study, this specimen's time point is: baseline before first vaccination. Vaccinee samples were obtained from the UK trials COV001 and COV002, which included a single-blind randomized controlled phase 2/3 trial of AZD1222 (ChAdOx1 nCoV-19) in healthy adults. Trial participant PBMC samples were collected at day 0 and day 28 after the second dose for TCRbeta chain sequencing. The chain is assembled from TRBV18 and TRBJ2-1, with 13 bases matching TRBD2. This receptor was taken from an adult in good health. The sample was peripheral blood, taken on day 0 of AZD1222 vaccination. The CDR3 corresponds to CASSPPGTSGVDEQFF. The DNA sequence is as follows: TGTGCCAGCTCACCACCCGGGACTAGCGGGGTGGATGAGCAGTTCTTC.